The 28 T cell receptor beta chains listed next were all sequenced from one sample in a study of OX40 agonist ivuxolimab in advanced cancers. Sequenced by immunoSEQ multiplex PCR; TCRdb stores in-frame clones only, minus some. Altogether 55,000 to 60,000 clones are present, roughly 80% being singletons, with the ten largest covering 2.8%. The sequencing used CD4+ or CD8+ T cells sorted from blood, collected in a trial of the OX40 agonist ivuxolimab. The receptor source for this set is an adult with an advanced solid tumor such as melanoma, head and neck, liver or kidney cancer.

This clone was picked up one time. The genes are TRBV25-1 and TRBJ1-1; D call uncertain. The CDR3 totals 13 residues. Germline V gives CDR1 MGHDK, CDR2 SYGVNS. Trimming took off 5 bases at V and 0 bases at J, with 7 bases between the two ends. Here the CDR3 DNA reads TGTGCCAGCAGTCACCGGCTGAACACTGAAGCTTTCTTT. It translates to CASSHRLNTEAFF. Full variable domain (remainder filled in from reference TRBV25-1 and TRBJ1-1): EADIYQTPRYLVIGTGKKITLECSQTMGHDKMYWYQQDPGMELHLIHYSYGVNSTEKGDLSSESTVSRIRTEHFPLTLESARPSHTSQYLCASSHRLNTEAFFGQGTRLTVV.

The chain carries TRBV19 and TRBJ2-3; 11 bases match TRBD2. CDR3 size: 17 residues. V lost 5 bases and J lost 0; bases outside the gene matches: 7. Germline V gives CDR1 LNHDA, CDR2 SQIVND (reference sequence). The CDR3 bases are TGTGCCAGTAGTTTGGCTAGCGGGGGGCCTAGCACAGATACGCAGTATTTT. Residues: CASSLASGGPSTDTQYF.

V usage is TRBV2 and J usage is TRBJ2-3; 8 bases map to TRBD1. The CDR3 runs to 15 residues. V trimming: 0 bases; J trimming: 5 bases; junction bases outside the gene matches: 4. Germline V gene sequence: CDR1 SNHLY, CDR2 FYNNEI. The chain's CDR3 is CASSEARTGLDTQYF. CDR3 sequence (DNA): TGTGCCAGCAGTGAAGCCCGGACAGGGTTAGATACGCAGTATTTT.

V usage is TRBV19 and J usage is TRBJ1-4; D not resolved. V lost 6 bases and J 4 bases, leaving 15 bases between the germline ends. The length of the CDR3 is 15 residues. CDR1 is LNHDA and CDR2 is SQIVND in the germline V gene (reference sequence). The CDR3 spells CASRFTWRLNEKLFF. For the CDR3, the DNA is TGTGCCAGTAGGTTCACGTGGCGTCTTAATGAAAAACTGTTTTTT.

This clone was seen only once. The chain joins TRBV6-5 to TRBJ2-3; weak D call: TRBD2 (6 bases). Germline V lookup: CDR1 MNHEY, CDR2 SVGAGI. With 4 bases removed from V and 5 bases from J, the gap between germline ends came to 13 bases. The CDR3 loop spans 14 amino acids. This CDR3 reads CASSSGSEGDTQYF. CDR3 sequence (DNA): TGTGCCAGCAGTTCCGGATCGGAGGGAGATACGCAGTATTTT.

The CDR3 loop is CASSQAGPKNIQYF. The DNA of the CDR3 is TGCGCCAGCAGCCAGGCCGGACCCAAAAACATTCAGTACTTC. V is TRBV4-1 and J is TRBJ2-4; D is ambiguous. Germline V gene lookup returns CDR1 MGHRA and CDR2 YSYEKL. This CDR3 spans 14 amino acids. The ends were cut back, 3 bases at V and 2 bases at J, with 8 bases in the middle.

The chain combines TRBV4-1 with TRBJ2-1, with D perhaps TRBD2 (6 bases). The germline CDR1 and CDR2 sequences are MGHRA and YSYEKL. Trimming left V 4 bases short and J 6 bases short, with 13 bases between. This CDR3 spans 14 amino acids. The CDR3 DNA sequence: TGCGCCAGCAGCCGGACCGGGAGAAGCAATGAGCAGTTCTTC. Amino acids: CASSRTGRSNEQFF.

V and J are TRBV2 and TRBJ1-4, with no clear D. This CDR3 contains 13 residues. Germline V gene data show CDR1 as SNHLY and CDR2 as FYNNEI. V was shortened by 7 bases and J by 3 bases, with 9 bases between the two germline ends. CDR3 residues: CASTAVANEKLFF. The CDR3, as DNA: TGTGCCAGCACGGCTGTAGCTAATGAAAAACTGTTTTTT.

A few counts support this clone. The V and J genes are TRBV2 and TRBJ2-3; possibly TRBD2 for D (5 bases). Germline V gene sequence: CDR1 SNHLY, CDR2 FYNNEI. The V and J ends lost 6 bases and 5 bases respectively, with 12 bases between them. This CDR3 has 13 residues. The CDR3 region has the DNA TGTGCCAGCAGCGGTACCGAGGGAGATACGCAGTATTTT. Translating it yields CASSGTEGDTQYF.

This clone was seen more than once but under ten times. The chain employs TRBV27 and TRBJ2-2, with 11 nucleotides matching TRBD2. This CDR3 comprises 15 residues. After removal of 5 bases from V and 4 bases from J, the junction contained 3 bases not matched to a gene. Germline CDR1 and CDR2: MNHEY and SMNVEV (reference sequence). The chain's CDR3 is CASSPGLAGTGELFF. The CDR3 coding sequence is TGTGCCAGCAGTCCCGGACTAGCGGGCACCGGGGAGCTGTTTTTT.

This clone was seen just once. The J gene is TRBJ2-5, the V gene TRBV7-7, with 11 bases that match TRBD2. CDR3 length: 16 amino acids. CDR1 is SSHAT, CDR2 FNYEAQ, per germline (reference sequence). Unmatched junction bases numbered 5, after V lost 0 bases and J lost 5 bases. This CDR3 is CASSLAPSGGRETQYF. The DNA of the CDR3 is TGTGCCAGCAGCTTAGCGCCTAGCGGGGGGCGGGAGACCCAGTACTTC.

A few counts support this clone. This chain uses TRBV7-3 with TRBJ1-2; D is unresolved. The CDR3 is made up of 13 amino acids. Germline assignment: CDR1 SGHTA and CDR2 FQGTGA. V lost 5 bases and J lost 4, with 11 bases in between. In nucleotides, the CDR3 is TGTGCCAGCAGCCCCCCCACGGGCTATGGCTACACCTTC. Translating it yields CASSPPTGYGYTF.

The chain is built from TRBV5-4 and TRBJ2-7, with 8 bases lining up with TRBD2. The CDR3 extends over 15 amino acids. V lost 4 bases and J lost 3; bases outside the gene matches: 9. Germline V lookup: CDR1 SGHNT, CDR2 YYREEE (reference sequence). CDR3 sequence: CASSRGGSGNYEQYF. The DNA for the CDR3 is TGTGCCAGCAGCAGGGGGGGTAGCGGGAACTACGAGCAGTACTTC.

This sequence joins TRBV2 and TRBJ1-1, with D hard to call. The CDR3 extends over 11 amino acids. With 4 bases removed from V and 6 bases from J, the gap between germline ends came to 6 bases. Germline CDR1 reads SNHLY; CDR2 reads FYNNEI. The CDR3: CASSVSAEAFF. The CDR3 nucleotides are TGTGCCAGCAGTGTGAGCGCTGAAGCTTTCTTT.

This sequence joins TRBV30 and TRBJ2-7; the D gene is possibly TRBD2 (5 bases). Trimming removed 6 bases from V and 4 bases from J, with 16 bases in between. Germline V gene data show CDR1 as GTSNPN and CDR2 as SVGIG (reference sequence). There are 13 residues in the CDR3. The DNA for the CDR3 is TGTGCCTGCAACCACAACGAGGGATACGAGCAGTACTTC. Its translation is CACNHNEGYEQYF.

This clone was detected only a few times. The chain couples TRBV10-1 to TRBJ1-5; TRBD1 is a possible D gene (5 bases). V was shortened by 6 bases and J by 3 bases, with 15 bases between the two germline ends. CDR1 and CDR2 from the germline V gene are WNHNN and SYGVQD (reference sequence). There are 15 residues in the CDR3. CDR3: CASRGGGDSNQPQHF. DNA for the CDR3: TGCGCCAGCAGAGGTGGGGGGGACTCCAATCAGCCCCAGCATTTT.

This sequence joins TRBV4-3 and TRBJ2-5; tentative D call: TRBD2 (6 bases). The ends were cut back, 0 bases at V and 5 bases at J, with 19 bases in the middle. The length of the CDR3 is 17 residues. CDR1 is LGHNA and CDR2 is YSLEER in the germline V gene. CDR3 protein: CASSQDLSGPYRETQYF. The CDR3 nucleotides are TGCGCCAGCAGCCAAGATCTAAGCGGGCCTTATCGCGAGACCCAGTACTTC.

CDR3 region: CAWSPGLGQFF. The CDR3 nucleotides read TGTGCCTGGAGTCCGGGACTAGGGCAGTTCTTC. The chain carries TRBV30 and TRBJ2-1; TRBD2 matches at 8 bases. The CDR3 runs 11 residues. CDR1 is GTSNPN, CDR2 SVGIG, per germline (reference sequence). Germline trimming cut 2 bases from V and 12 bases from J; bases unmatched to any gene: 3.

The chain uses TRBV11-2 and TRBJ2-1; 10 positions agree with TRBD2. The V segment lost 5 bases and the J segment 4 bases; nucleotides outside the gene matches: 8. This CDR3 has 16 amino acids. Germline V gives CDR1 SGHAT, CDR2 FQNNGV. The CDR3 region is CASSIAGTSVYNEQFF. In nucleotides, the CDR3 is TGTGCCAGCAGCATCGCCGGGACTAGCGTTTACAATGAGCAGTTCTTC.

The V call is TRBV5-4, the J call TRBJ2-5, with 16 bases lining up with TRBD2. CDR1 SGHNT and CDR2 YYREEE come from the germline V gene (reference sequence). The CDR3 totals 16 residues. V shed 4 bases, J shed 5 bases, and the junction held 5 bases outside the gene matches. Written as DNA, the CDR3 is TGTGCCAGCAGCCAGGGACTAGCGGGAGGGGCGGAGACCCAGTACTTC. Protein product: CASSQGLAGGAETQYF.

The rearrangement uses TRBV12-5 and TRBJ1-2; D unresolved. Germline CDR1 and CDR2: LGHNT and FRNRAP. The CDR3 runs to 19 residues. Trimming took 0 bases from V and 1 from J, leaving 21 bases between them. The CDR3 reads CASGLVLENRYKSNYGYTF. DNA of the CDR3: TGTGCTAGTGGTTTGGTCCTCGAGAATCGATACAAGAGTAACTATGGCTACACCTTC.

This clone was observed a handful of times. This sequence joins TRBV4-2 and TRBJ1-1; TRBD1 aligns across 7 bases. The V gene end was trimmed by 2 bases and the J gene end by 4 bases; junction bases not matched to a gene: 7. The germline V gene encodes CDR1 LGHNA and CDR2 YNFKEQ. CDR3 length equals 15 residues. The CDR3 protein is CASSQRLTGRTEAFF. CDR3 nucleotides: TGTGCCAGCAGCCAACGACTGACAGGGCGCACTGAAGCTTTCTTT.

The chain is built from TRBV27 and TRBJ2-7, with 12 bases lining up with TRBD2. The V gene end was trimmed by 6 bases and the J gene end by 1 base; junction bases not matched to a gene: 4. Looked up from germline, CDR1 is MNHEY and CDR2 is SMNVEV (reference sequence). The CDR3 runs 15 residues. The CDR3 loop is CASRRTSGASYEQYF. The CDR3 bases are TGTGCCAGCAGGCGGACTAGCGGGGCGTCCTACGAGCAGTACTTC.

The chain employs TRBV19 and TRBJ1-6; tentatively, D is TRBD1 (5 bases). The germline V and J ends were trimmed by 1 base and 9 bases, with 7 bases remaining between them. Germline V CDR1 and CDR2: LNHDA, SQIVND (reference sequence). This CDR3 is 13 amino acids long. The CDR3 here is CASSIGGGSPLHF. Written as DNA, the CDR3 is TGTGCCAGTAGTATAGGGGGGGGTTCACCCCTCCACTTT.

The chain joins TRBV11-3 to TRBJ2-7; a weak D match, TRBD2 (6 bases). V dropped 1 base and J dropped 0 bases, with 19 bases sitting between them. CDR1 is SGHNT and CDR2 is YENEEA in the germline V gene. The CDR3 sequence is 18 residues long. This CDR3 reads CASSLADLLGDSSYEQYF. The CDR3 DNA reads as TGTGCCAGCAGCTTAGCTGATTTACTAGGGGACTCCTCCTACGAGCAGTACTTC.

The CDR3 DNA is TGCGCCAGCAGCCCAGGGACAGCGAACACTGAAGCTTTCTTT. It is translated as CASSPGTANTEAFF. The V gene is TRBV4-1, the J gene TRBJ1-1; 7 bases align to TRBD1. The CDR3 contains 14 residues. V was clipped by 4 bases and J by 1 base; unmatched bases: 3. Germline CDR1 and CDR2: MGHRA and YSYEKL.

The chain uses TRBV5-1 and TRBJ2-7, with D possibly TRBD2 on 6 matching bases. The CDR3 has 15 residues. Germline values: CDR1 SGHRS, CDR2 YFSETQ. V lost 5 bases and J 0 bases, leaving 15 bases between the germline ends. DNA of the CDR3: TGCGCCAGCAGTCGGGACTTCCCCGCCTCCTACGAGCAGTACTTC. Translated, it gives CASSRDFPASYEQYF.

The chain has TRBV7-2 and TRBJ2-1; 14 bases match TRBD2. The trim removed 3 bases at V and 10 bases at J, leaving 8 bases unmatched. The CDR3 has 16 amino acids. Germline V lookup: CDR1 SGHTA, CDR2 FQGNSA. DNA for the CDR3: TGTGCCAGCAGCTTCCAAGGACTAGCGGGGGGCACGGAGCAGTTCTTC. Translated: CASSFQGLAGGTEQFF.